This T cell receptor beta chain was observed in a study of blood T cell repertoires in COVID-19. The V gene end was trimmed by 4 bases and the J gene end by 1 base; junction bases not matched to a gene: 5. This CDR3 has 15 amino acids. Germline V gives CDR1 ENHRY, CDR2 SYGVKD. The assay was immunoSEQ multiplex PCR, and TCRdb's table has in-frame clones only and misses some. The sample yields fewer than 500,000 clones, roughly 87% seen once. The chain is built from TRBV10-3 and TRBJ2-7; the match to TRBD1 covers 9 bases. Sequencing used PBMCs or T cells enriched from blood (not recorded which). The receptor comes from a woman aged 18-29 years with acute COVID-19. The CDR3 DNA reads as TGTGCCATCAGTGGGCGACAGGGGGTATCCTACGAGCAGTACTTC. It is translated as CAISGRQGVSYEQYF.